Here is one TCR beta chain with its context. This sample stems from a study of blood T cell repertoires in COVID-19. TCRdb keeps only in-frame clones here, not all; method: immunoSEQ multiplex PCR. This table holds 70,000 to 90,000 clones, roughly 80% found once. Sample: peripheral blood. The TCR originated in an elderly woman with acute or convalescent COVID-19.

The CDR3 here is CASTPTGTTEAFF. As DNA, the CDR3 is TGTGCCAGCACTCCGACAGGGACAACTGAAGCTTTCTTT. This chain links TRBV6-5 with TRBJ1-1; 7 bases line up with TRBD1. Unmatched junction bases numbered 7, after V lost 7 bases and J lost 5 bases. The CDR3 length is 13 residues. Germline loops: CDR1 MNHEY, CDR2 SVGAGI.